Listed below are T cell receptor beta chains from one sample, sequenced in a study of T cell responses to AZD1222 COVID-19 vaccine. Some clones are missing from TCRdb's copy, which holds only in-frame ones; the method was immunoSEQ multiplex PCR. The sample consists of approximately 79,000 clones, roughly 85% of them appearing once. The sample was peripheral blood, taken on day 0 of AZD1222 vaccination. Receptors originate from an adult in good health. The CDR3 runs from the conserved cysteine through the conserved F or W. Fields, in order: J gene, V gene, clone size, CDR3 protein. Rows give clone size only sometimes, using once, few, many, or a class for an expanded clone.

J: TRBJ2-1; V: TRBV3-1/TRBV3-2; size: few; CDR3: CASSQDEARGQFF
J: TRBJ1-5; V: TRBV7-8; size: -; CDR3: CASSLNTGTGTPRQPQHF
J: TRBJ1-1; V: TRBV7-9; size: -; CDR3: CASSTDMNTEAFF
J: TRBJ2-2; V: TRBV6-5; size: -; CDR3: CASSTRQGAGELFF
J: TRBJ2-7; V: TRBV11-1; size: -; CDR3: CASRRDGRYEQYF
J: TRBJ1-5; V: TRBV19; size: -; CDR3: CASRAEGGYQPQHF
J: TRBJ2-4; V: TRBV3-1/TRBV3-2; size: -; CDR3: CASSHRSAALAKNIQYF
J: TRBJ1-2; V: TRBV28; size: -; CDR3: CASSVTFYGYTF
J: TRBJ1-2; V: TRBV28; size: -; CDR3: CASSTGLRGYTF
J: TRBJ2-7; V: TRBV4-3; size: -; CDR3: CASSQTSQSYEQYF
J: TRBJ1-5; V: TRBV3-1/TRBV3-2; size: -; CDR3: CASSQDPDWGNQPQHF
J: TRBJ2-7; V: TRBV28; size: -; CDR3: CASSPGRRGEQYF
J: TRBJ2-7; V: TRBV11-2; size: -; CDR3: CASSFLRGRSSYEQYF
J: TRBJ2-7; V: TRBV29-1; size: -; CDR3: CSVEDRVGSYEQYF
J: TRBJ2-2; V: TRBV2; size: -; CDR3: CASRDRQGATGELFF
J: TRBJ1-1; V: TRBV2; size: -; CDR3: CASRDREDTEAFF
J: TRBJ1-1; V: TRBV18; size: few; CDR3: CASSKARAPAEAFF
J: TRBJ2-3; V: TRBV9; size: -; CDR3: CASSDSSHLASGSWDTQYF
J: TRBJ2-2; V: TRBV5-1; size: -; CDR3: CASRLWTSADTGELFF
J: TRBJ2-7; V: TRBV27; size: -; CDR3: CASSLWTSGRESYEQYF
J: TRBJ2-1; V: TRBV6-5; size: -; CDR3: CASAIKIVSYNEQFF
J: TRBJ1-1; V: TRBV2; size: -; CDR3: CASKFDPGSGEAFF
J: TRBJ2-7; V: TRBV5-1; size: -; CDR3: CASSLYGLAGEEQYF
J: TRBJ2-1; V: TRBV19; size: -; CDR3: CASCASGTNYNEQFF
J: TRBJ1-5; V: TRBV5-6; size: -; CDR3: CASSAAGTGFNQPQHF
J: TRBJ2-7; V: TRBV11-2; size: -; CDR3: CASSLEWSTSRRAEQYF
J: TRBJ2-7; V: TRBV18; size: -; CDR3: CASSPPQALVYDEQYF
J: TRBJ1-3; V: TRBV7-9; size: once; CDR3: CASRLGGADTIYF
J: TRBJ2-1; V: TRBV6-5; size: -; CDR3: CASSYGTSSYNEQFF
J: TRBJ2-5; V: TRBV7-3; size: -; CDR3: CASSLFSDRVETQYF
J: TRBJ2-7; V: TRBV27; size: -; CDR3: CASSPRTGYEQYF
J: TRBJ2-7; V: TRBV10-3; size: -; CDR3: CAISGGEPSSYEQYF
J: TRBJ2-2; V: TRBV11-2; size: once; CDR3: CASSLGRGLNTGELFF
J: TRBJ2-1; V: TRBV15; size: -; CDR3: CATSRDVSSYNEQFF
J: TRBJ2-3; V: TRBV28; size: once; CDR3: CASSPPGWAGLFF
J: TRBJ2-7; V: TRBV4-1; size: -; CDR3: CASSQDSPVGLSSYEQYF
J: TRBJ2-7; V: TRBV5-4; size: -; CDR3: CASSLLAGAGYEQYF
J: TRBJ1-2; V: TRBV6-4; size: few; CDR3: CASSDSIPPGRNYGYTF
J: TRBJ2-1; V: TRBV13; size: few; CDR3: CASSLEAGVGNEQFF
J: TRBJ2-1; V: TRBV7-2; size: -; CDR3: CASTTRGGANEQFF
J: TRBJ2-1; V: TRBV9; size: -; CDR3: CASSLGQGLGNEQFF
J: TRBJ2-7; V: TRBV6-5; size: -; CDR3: CASSYSGLAPYEQYF
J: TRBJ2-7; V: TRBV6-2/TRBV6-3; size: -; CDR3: CASSYGSTREQYF
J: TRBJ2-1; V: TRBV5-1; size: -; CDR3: CASSRGGGRANEQFF
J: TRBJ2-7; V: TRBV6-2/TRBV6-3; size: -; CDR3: CASSYSSSRSVQF
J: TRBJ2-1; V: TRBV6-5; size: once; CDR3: CASRVTGDNEQFF
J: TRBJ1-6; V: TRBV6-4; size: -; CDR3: CASSDSGRANSPLHF
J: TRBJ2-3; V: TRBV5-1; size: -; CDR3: CASSSGQTTDTQYF
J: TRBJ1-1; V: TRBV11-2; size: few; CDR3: CASSREAGTTEAFF
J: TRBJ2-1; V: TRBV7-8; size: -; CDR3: CASSFSGRGNEQFF
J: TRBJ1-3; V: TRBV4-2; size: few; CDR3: CASSQGADRARGNTIYF
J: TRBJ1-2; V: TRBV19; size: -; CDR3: CASTHRGYGYTF
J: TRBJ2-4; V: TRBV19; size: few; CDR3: CASSIQRDKNIQYF